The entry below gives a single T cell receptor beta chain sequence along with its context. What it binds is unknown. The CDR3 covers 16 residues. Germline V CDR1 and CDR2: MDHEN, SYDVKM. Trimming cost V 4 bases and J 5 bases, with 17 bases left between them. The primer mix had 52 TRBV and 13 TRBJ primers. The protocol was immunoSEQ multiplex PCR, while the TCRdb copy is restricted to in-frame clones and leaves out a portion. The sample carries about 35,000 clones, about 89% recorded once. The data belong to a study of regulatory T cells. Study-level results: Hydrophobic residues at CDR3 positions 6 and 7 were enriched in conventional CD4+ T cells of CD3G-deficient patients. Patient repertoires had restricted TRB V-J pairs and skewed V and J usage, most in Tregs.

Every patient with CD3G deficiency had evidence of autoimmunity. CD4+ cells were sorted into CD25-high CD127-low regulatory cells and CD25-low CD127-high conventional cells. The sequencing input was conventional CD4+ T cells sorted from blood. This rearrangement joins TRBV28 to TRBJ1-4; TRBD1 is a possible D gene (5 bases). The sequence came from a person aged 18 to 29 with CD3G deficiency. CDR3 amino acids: CASSWSWGGVNEKLFF. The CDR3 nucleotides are TGTGCCAGCAGTTGGTCCTGGGGGGGTGTAAATGAAAAACTGTTTTTT.